This TCR beta chain was profiled in a study of shared clonotypes between healthy human individuals. Overall study: Serving as donors were a couple of women and three men, whose ages spanned 18 to 49. The study used three CD4 naive, three CD4 memory, two CD8 naive and one CD8 memory plate per donor.

Sequencing used immunoSEQ multiplex PCR; TCRdb keeps in-frame clones, though not all of them. In the table there are approximately 1,500,000 clones, roughly 97% of which are singletons. None of the donors, who were healthy HIV-negative adults, had recently had acute infections or vaccinations. This clone was counted only a few times. Looked up from germline, CDR1 is SGDLS and CDR2 is YYNGEE. Trimming at V came to 0 bases and at J to 5 bases, leaving 7 bases not matched to a gene. The CDR3 spans 16 residues. This sequence was found in a man aged 25-45 years in good health. The genes are TRBV9 and TRBJ2-5; 10 bases fit TRBD2. The sample taken for sequencing was naive CD4+ T cells sorted from blood. Subset indicated: CD45RA+ positively selected. For the CDR3, the DNA is TGTGCCAGCAGCGTAGGCCCACTAGCGGGAAAGGAGACCCAGTACTTC. Encoded protein: CASSVGPLAGKETQYF. The whole variable domain, remainder taken from reference TRBV9 and TRBJ2-5, is DSGVTQTPKHLITATGQRVTLRCSPRSGDLSVYWYQQSLDQGLQFLIQYYNGEERAKGNILERFSAQQFPDLHSELNLSSLELGDSALYFCASSVGPLAGKETQYFGPGTRLLVL.